These 9 T cell receptor beta chains originate from one sample sequenced in a study of T cells of healthy individuals. In TCRdb, the 5' RACE reads were re-called with MiXCR into one record per CDR3 protein. The sample contains about 96,000 distinct CDR3 sequences, 17% of which appear only once. These receptors came from a human donor in good health.

This rearrangement joins TRBV7-9 to TRBJ1-1; no firm D call. This CDR3 is 12 amino acids long. Germline CDR1 SEHNR, CDR2 FQNEAQ (reference sequence). V was shortened by 1 base and J by 12 bases, with 12 bases between the two germline ends. The DNA for the CDR3 is TGTGCCAGCAGCTTAGTTGATGGTCAGACTTTCTTT. As protein: CASSLVDGQTFF.

The rearrangement uses TRBV24-1 and TRBJ2-5; no reliable D call. V was cut by 3 bases and J by 13 bases, with 14 bases left in between. CDR1 is KGHDR and CDR2 is SFDVKD in the germline V gene. CDR3 length: 12 amino acids. CDR3 loop: CATSDETLTWYF. The CDR3 DNA sequence: TGTGCCACCAGTGATGAGACCCTAACCTGGTACTTC.

This clonotype was counted at least ten times. V is TRBV10-3 and J is TRBJ2-3; D gene uncertain. Trimming took off 10 bases at V and 2 bases at J, with 19 bases between the two ends. In germline, CDR1 is ENHRY, CDR2 SYGVKD. The CDR3 covers 15 residues. CDR3 nucleotide sequence: TGTGCCACCAGCCCCCAGTTGGCGAACACAGATACGCAGTATTTT. This gives the protein CATSPQLANTDTQYF.

The chain uses TRBV9 and TRBJ2-6; D not certain. Germline V lookup: CDR1 SGDLS, CDR2 YYNGEE. V dropped 3 bases and J dropped 0 bases, with 10 bases sitting between them. CDR3 size: 16 residues. CDR3 loop: CASSENRPSGANVLTF. CDR3 nucleotides: TGTGCCAGCAGCGAGAACAGACCCTCTGGGGCCAACGTCCTGACTTTC. Looking up the rest from reference TRBV9 and TRBJ2-6 gives the full variable domain: DSGVTQTPKHLITATGQRVTLRCSPRSGDLSVYWYQQSLDQGLQFLIQYYNGEERAKGNILERFSAQQFPDLHSELNLSSLELGDSALYFCASSENRPSGANVLTFGAGSRLTVL.

The rearrangement links TRBV18 to TRBJ1-5; 8 nucleotides match TRBD1. V shed 4 bases and J 2 bases; nucleotides not matched to a gene: 7. The germline V gene encodes CDR1 KGHSH and CDR2 LQKENI. There are 16 residues in the CDR3. The DNA of the CDR3 is TGTGCCAGCTCACTCGGACAGGGACAGGGCAATCAGCCCCAGCATTTT. Its translation is CASSLGQGQGNQPQHF. Full variable domain (remainder filled in from reference TRBV18 and TRBJ1-5): NAGVMQNPRHLVRRRGQEARLRCSPMKGHSHVYWYRQLPEEGLKFMVYLQKENIIDESGMPKERFSAEFPKEGPSILRIQQVVRGDSAAYFCASSLGQGQGNQPQHFGDGTRLSIL.

This clonotype has a handful of counts. This chain joins TRBV5-6 and TRBJ2-2; the D is unclear. V lost 1 base and J lost 7, with 8 bases in between. CDR3 length: 13 residues. The V gene's germline CDR1 is SGHDT and CDR2 YYEEEE. CDR3 sequence (DNA): TGTGCCAGCAGCTTGACTGATGGCGGGGAGCTGTTTTTT. Translation gives CASSLTDGGELFF.

The chain recombines TRBV9 with TRBJ2-1, with 8 nucleotides matching TRBD1. The germline V gene encodes CDR1 SGDLS and CDR2 YYNGEE. V trimming: 0 bases; J trimming: 2 bases; junction bases outside the gene matches: 4. The CDR3 covers 16 residues. The CDR3 sequence: CASSVEPRGPYNEQFF. The CDR3 nucleotides read TGTGCCAGCAGCGTAGAACCCAGGGGGCCCTACAATGAGCAGTTCTTC.

This sequence joins TRBV5-1 and TRBJ1-6; D unresolved. The CDR3 consists of 14 residues. Germline V gene lookup returns CDR1 SGHRS and CDR2 YFSETQ. V was pared by 0 bases and J by 11 bases, with 12 bases between. CDR3 nucleotides: TGCGCCAGCAGCTTGGATAGGACTGGGCCACCCCTCCACTTT. The encoded protein is CASSLDRTGPPLHF.

This clonotype was picked up many times. The chain has TRBV28 and TRBJ1-5; D not certain. The CDR3 contains 14 residues. V was shortened by 3 bases and J by 7 bases, with 13 bases between the two germline ends. CDR1 is MDHEN, CDR2 SYDVKM, per germline. The CDR3, as DNA: TGTGCCAGCAGTTTTAGGGCCATGAGGCAGCCCCAGCATTTT. It yields the protein CASSFRAMRQPQHF. Together with reference TRBV28 and TRBJ1-5, the CDR3 gives the full variable domain: DVKVTQSSRYLVKRTGEKVFLECVQDMDHENMFWYRQDPGLGLRLIYFSYDVKMKEKGDIPEGYSVSREKKERFSLILESASTNQTSMYLCASSFRAMRQPQHFGDGTRLSIL.